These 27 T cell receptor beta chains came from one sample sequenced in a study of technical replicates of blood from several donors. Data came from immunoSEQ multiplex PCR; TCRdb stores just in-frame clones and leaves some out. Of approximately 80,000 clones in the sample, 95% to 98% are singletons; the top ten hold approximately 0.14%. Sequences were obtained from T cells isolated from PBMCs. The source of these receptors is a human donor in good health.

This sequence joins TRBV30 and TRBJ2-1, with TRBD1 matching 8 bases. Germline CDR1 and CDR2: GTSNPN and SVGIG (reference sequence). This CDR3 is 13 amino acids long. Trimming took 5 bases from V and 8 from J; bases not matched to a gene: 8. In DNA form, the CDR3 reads TGTGCCTGGGGACAGGGTAACGTCCATGAGCAGTTCTTC. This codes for CAWGQGNVHEQFF. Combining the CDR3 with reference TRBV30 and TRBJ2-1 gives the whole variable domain SQTIHQWPATLVQPVGSPLSLECTVEGTSNPNLYWYRQAAGRGLQLLFYSVGIGQISSEVPQNLSASRPQDRQFILSSKKLLLSDSGFYLCAWGQGNVHEQFFGPGTRLTVL.

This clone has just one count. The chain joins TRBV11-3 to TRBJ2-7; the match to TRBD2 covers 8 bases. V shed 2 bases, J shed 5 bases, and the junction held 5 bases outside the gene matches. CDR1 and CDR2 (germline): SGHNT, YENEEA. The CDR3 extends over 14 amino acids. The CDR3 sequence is CASSLRGGVNEQYF. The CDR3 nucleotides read TGTGCCAGCAGCTTACGGGGGGGGGTAAACGAGCAGTACTTC.

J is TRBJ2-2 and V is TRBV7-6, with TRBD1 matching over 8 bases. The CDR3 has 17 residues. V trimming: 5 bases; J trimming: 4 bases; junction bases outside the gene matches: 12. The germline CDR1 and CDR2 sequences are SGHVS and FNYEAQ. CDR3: CASSPNLGQAITGELFF. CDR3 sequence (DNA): TGTGCCAGCAGCCCAAACCTGGGACAGGCGATCACCGGGGAGCTGTTTTTT.

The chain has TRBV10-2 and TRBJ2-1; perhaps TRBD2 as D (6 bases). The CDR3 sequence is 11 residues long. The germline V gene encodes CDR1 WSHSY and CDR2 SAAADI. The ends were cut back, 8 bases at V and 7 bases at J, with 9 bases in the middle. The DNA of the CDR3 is TGCGCCAGCGGGGACTGGAATGAGCAGTTCTTC. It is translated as CASGDWNEQFF.

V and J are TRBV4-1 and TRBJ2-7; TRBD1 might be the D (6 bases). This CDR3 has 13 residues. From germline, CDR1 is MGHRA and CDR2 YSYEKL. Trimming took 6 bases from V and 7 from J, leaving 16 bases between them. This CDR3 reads CASRTQGTEEQYF. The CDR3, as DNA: TGCGCCAGCAGAACACAGGGCACGGAGGAGCAGTACTTC.

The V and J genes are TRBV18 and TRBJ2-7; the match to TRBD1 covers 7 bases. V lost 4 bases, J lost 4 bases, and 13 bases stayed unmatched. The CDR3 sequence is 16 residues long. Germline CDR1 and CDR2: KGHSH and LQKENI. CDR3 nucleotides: TGTGCCAGCTCACTAACTTCGACAGGGTTCTCATACGAGCAGTACTTC. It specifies CASSLTSTGFSYEQYF.

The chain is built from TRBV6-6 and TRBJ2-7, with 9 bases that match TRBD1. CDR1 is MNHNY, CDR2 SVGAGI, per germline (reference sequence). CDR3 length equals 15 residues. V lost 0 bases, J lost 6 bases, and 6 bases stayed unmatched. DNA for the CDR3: TGTGCCAGCAGTTACTCGAGGGGACAGGGCGGCGAGCAGTACTTC. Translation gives CASSYSRGQGGEQYF.

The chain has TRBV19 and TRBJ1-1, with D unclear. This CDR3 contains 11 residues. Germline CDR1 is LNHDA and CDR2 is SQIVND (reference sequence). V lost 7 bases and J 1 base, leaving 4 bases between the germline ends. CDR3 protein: CASNRNTEAFF. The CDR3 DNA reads TGTGCCAGTAACAGGAACACTGAAGCTTTCTTT.

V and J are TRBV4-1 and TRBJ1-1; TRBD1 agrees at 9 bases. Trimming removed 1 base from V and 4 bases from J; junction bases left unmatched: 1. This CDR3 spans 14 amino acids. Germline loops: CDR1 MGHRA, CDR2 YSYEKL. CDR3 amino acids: CASSQATGGTEAFF. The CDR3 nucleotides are TGCGCCAGCAGCCAAGCGACAGGGGGCACTGAAGCTTTCTTT.

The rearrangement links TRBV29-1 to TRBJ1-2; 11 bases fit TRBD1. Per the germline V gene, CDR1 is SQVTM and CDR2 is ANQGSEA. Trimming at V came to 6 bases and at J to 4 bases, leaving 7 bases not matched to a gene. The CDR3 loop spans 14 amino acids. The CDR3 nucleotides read TGCAGCGTCAAAGGGACAGGGGGTGGCTATGGCTACACCTTC. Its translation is CSVKGTGGGYGYTF.

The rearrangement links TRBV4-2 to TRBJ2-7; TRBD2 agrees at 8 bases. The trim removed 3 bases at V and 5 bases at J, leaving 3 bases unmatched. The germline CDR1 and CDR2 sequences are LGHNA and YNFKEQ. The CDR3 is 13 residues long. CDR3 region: CASSQVGLDEQYF. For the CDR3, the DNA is TGTGCCAGCAGCCAGGTGGGACTAGACGAGCAGTACTTC.

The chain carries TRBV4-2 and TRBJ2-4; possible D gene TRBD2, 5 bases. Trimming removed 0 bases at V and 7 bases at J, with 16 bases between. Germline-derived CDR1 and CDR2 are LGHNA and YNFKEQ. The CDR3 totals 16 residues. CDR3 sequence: CASSQDRGIATNIQYF. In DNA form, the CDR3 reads TGTGCCAGCAGCCAAGATAGAGGGATAGCCACGAACATTCAGTACTTC.

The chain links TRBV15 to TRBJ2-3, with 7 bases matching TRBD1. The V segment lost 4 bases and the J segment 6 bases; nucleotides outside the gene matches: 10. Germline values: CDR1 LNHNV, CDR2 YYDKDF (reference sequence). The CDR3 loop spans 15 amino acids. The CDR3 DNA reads TGTGCCACCAGCACCGACAGGGTTTTGTCGGATACGCAGTATTTT. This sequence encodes CATSTDRVLSDTQYF.

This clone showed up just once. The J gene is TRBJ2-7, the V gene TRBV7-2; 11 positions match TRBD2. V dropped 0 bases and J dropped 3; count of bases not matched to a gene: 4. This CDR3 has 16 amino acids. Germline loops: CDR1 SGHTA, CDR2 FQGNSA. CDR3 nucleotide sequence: TGTGCCAGCAGCTTAGCCGCGACTAGCGGGAACTACGAGCAGTACTTC. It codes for CASSLAATSGNYEQYF.

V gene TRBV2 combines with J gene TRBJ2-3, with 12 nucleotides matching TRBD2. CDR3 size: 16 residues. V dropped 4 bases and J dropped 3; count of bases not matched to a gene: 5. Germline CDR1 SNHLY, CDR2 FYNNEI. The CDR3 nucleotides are TGTGCCAGCAGTGTCCGACTAGCGGGAGTAACAGATACGCAGTATTTT. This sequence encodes CASSVRLAGVTDTQYF.

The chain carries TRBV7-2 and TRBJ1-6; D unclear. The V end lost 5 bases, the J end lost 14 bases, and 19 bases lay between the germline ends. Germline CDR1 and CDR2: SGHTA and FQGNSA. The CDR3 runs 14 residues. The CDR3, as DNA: TGTGCCAGCAGCCATACTGACACTTACCTGACCCTCCACTTT. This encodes CASSHTDTYLTLHF.

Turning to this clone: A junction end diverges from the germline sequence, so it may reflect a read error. The CDR3 spells CASSPRQKGASF. CDR3 nucleotide sequence: TGTGCCAGCAGTCCCCGACAAAAGGGGGCTTCATTT. The genes are TRBV28 and TRBJ1-1; TRBD1 matches 7 bases. The CDR3 runs 12 residues. The germline CDR1 and CDR2 sequences are MDHEN and SYDVKM.

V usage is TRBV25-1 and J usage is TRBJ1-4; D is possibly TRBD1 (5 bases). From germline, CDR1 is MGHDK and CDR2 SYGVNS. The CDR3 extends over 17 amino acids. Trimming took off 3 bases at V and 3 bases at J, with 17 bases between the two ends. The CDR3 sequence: CASSESHKGSANEKLFF. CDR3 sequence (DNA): TGTGCCAGCAGTGAGAGCCACAAGGGGTCTGCTAATGAAAAACTGTTTTTT.

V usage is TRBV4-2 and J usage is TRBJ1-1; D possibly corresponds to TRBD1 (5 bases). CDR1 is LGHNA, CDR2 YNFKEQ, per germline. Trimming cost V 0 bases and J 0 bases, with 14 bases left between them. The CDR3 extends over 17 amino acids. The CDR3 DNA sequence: TGTGCCAGCAGCCAAGACGGTTTAGGGGCTATGAACACTGAAGCTTTCTTT. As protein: CASSQDGLGAMNTEAFF.

CDR3 region: CASSYFEETQYF. In nucleotides, the CDR3 is TGTGCCAGCAGCTACTTCGAGGAGACCCAGTACTTC. The chain combines TRBV7-8 with TRBJ2-5; D unclear. The CDR3 totals 12 residues. Germline loops: CDR1 SGHVS, CDR2 FQNEAQ. Trimming took off 4 bases at V and 5 bases at J, with 8 bases between the two ends.

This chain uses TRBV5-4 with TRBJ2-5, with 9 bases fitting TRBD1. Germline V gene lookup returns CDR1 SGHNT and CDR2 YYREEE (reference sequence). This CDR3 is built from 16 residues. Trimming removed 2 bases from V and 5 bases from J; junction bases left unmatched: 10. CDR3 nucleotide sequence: TGTGCCAGCAGCTTACCTACAGGGGGCGGAAGGGAGACCCAGTACTTC. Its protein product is CASSLPTGGGRETQYF.

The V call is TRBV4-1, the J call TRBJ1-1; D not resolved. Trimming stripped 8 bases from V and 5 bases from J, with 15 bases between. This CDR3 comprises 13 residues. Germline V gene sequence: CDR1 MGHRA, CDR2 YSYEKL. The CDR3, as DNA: TGCGCCAGCCGTTCCCCACGGGATACTGAAGCTTTCTTT. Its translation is CASRSPRDTEAFF.

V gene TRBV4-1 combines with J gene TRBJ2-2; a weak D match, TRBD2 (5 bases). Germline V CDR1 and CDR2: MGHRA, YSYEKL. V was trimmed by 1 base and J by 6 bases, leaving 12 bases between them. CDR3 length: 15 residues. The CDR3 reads CASSQAALAAGELFF. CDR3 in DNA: TGCGCCAGCAGCCAAGCCGCTCTAGCTGCCGGGGAGCTGTTTTTT.

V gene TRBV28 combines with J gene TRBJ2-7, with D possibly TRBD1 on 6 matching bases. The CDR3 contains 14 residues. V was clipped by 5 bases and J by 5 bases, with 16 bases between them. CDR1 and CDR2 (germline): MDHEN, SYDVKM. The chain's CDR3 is CASSTHQGSHEQYF. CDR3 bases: TGTGCCAGCAGTACTCATCAGGGGTCCCACGAGCAGTACTTC.

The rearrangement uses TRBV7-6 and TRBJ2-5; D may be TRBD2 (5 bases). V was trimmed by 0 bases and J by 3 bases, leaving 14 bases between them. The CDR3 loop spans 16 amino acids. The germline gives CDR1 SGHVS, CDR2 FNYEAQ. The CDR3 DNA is TGTGCCAGCAGCTTAGCCGGTTTGCCCGGGGAAGAGACCCAGTACTTC. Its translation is CASSLAGLPGEETQYF. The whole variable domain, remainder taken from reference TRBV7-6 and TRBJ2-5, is GAGVSQSPRYKVTKRGQDVALRCDPISGHVSLYWYRQALGQGPEFLTYFNYEAQQDKSGLPNDRFSAERPEGSISTLTIQRTEQRDSAMYRCASSLAGLPGEETQYFGPGTRLLVL.

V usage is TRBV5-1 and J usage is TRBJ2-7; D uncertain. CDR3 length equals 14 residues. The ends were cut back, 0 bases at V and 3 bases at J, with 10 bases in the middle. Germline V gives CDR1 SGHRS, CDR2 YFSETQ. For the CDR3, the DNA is TGCGCCAGCAGCTTGGCGCGGCAGAACTACGAGCAGTACTTC. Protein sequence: CASSLARQNYEQYF.

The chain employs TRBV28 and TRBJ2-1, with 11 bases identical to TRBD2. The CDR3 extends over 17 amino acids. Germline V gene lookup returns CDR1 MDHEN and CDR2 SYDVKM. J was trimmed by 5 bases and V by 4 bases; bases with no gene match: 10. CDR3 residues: CASSSRGTSGSDNEQFF. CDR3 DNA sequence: TGTGCCAGCAGTTCCCGCGGGACTAGCGGTTCAGACAATGAGCAGTTCTTC.